This TCR beta chain is drawn from a study of early T cells in non-severe SARS-CoV-2 infection. Turning to the study itself: Sequencing of unsorted whole blood was done on bulk RNA, leaving chains unpaired.

Ten or more counts support this clonotype. What it binds is unknown. Unique molecular identifiers were attached to individual cDNA molecules. TCRdb reanalysed the 5' RACE reads using MiXCR and keeps one entry per CDR3 protein. The table includes tens of thousands of distinct CDR3 sequences, 4.5% to 7% detected once. Germline loops: CDR1 SQVTM, CDR2 ANQGSEA. The CDR3 loop spans 16 amino acids. V shed 5 bases, J shed 2 bases, and the junction held 12 bases outside the gene matches. Study-wide points: Private and CD4 specificities were missed by VDJdb matching, skewed to anti-spike CD8.

Sequencing was performed on whole blood. The chain recombines TRBV29-1 with TRBJ2-5, with 9 positions matching TRBD1. The TCR was taken from an adult who was a healthcare worker with PCR-confirmed SARS-CoV-2 infection or an uninfected control (not recorded which). Here the CDR3 reads CSVSGGQGIIQETQYF. The CDR3 bases are TGCAGCGTTTCGGGGGGACAGGGCATTATACAAGAGACCCAGTACTTC.